This T cell receptor beta chain was identified during a study of technical replicates of blood from a few donors. The CDR3 has 12 amino acids. Per germline, CDR1 SEHNR and CDR2 FQNEAQ (reference sequence). Trimming pared 5 bases from V and 8 bases from J, leaving 12 bases between. Generated by immunoSEQ multiplex PCR, the TCRdb table keeps only in-frame clones and is missing some. The sample holds about 93,000 clones, 95% seen once. The source is a human donor in good health. This chain joins TRBV7-9 and TRBJ1-2; D perhaps matches TRBD1 (5 bases). Sequencing used T cells isolated from PBMCs. CDR3: CASSPGDWGYTF. In nucleotides, the CDR3 is TGTGCCAGCAGCCCCGGGGACTGGGGCTACACCTTC.